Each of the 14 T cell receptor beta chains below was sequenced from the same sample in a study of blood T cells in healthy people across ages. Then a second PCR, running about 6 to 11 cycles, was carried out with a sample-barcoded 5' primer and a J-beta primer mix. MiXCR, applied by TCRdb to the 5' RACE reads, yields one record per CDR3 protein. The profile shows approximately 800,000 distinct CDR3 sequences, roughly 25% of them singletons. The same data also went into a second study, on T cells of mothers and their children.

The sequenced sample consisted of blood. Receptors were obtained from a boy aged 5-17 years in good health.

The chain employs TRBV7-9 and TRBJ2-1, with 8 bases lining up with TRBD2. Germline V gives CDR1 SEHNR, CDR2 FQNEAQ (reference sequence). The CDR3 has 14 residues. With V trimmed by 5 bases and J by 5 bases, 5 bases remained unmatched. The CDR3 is CASSRGGAHNEQFF. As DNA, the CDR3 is TGTGCCAGCAGCCGGGGGGGTGCGCACAATGAGCAGTTCTTC.

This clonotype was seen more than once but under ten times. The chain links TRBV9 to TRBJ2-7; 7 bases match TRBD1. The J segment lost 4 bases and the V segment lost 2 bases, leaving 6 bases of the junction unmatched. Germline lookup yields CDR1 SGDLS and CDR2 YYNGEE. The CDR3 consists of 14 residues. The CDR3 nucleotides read TGTGCCAGCAGCGTGCAGGGGGATGCGTACGAGCAGTACTTC. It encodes CASSVQGDAYEQYF.

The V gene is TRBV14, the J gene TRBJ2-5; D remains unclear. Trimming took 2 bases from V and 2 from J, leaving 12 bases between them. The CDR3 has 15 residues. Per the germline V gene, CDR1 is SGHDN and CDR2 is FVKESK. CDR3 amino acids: CASSQTRLRQETQYF. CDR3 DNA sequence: TGTGCCAGCAGCCAAACAAGACTTCGACAAGAGACCCAGTACTTC.

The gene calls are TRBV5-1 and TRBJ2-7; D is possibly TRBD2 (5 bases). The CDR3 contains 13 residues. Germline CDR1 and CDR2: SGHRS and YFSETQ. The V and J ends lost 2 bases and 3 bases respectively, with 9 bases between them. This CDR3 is CASSFGLGYEQYF. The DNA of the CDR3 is TGCGCCAGCAGCTTCGGACTGGGCTACGAGCAGTACTTC.

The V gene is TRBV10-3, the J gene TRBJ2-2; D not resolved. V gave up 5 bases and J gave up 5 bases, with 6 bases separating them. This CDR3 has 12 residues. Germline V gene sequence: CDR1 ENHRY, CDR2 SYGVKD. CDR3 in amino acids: CAISTRTGELFF. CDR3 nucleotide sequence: TGTGCCATCAGTACCCGAACCGGGGAGCTGTTTTTT.

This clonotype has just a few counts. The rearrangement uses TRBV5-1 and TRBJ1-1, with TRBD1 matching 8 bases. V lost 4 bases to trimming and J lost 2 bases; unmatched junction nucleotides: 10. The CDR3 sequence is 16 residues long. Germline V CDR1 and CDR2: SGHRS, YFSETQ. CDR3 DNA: TGCGCCAGCAGCATCGGACAGGGAACAGGCAACACTGAAGCTTTCTTT. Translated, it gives CASSIGQGTGNTEAFF.

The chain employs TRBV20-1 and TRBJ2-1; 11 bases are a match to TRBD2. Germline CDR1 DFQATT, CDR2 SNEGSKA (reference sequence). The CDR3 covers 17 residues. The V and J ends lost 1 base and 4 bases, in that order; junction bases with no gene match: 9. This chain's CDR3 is CSARVAGGPNNYNEQFF. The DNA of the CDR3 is TGCAGTGCTAGAGTAGCGGGGGGGCCAAATAATTACAATGAGCAGTTCTTC.

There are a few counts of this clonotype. The CDR3 protein is CSANIGGFSYEQYF. The DNA of the CDR3 is TGCAGTGCGAATATAGGGGGTTTTTCCTACGAGCAGTACTTC. The chain links TRBV20-1 to TRBJ2-7; TRBD1 is a possible D gene (6 bases). This CDR3 has 14 residues. Germline values: CDR1 DFQATT, CDR2 SNEGSKA (reference sequence). V was pared by 6 bases and J by 1 base, with 16 bases between.

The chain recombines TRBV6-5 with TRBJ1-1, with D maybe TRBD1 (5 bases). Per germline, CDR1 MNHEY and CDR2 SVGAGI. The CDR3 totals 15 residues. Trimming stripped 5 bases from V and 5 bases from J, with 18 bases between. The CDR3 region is CASSTGGSFRTEAFF. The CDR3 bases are TGTGCCAGCAGTACGGGGGGGAGCTTTAGGACTGAAGCTTTCTTT.

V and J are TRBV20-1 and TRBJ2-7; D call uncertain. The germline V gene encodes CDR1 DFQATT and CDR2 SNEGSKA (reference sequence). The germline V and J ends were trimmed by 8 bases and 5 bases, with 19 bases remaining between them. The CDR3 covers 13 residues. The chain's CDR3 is CSSTFRIDDEQYF. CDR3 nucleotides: TGCAGTTCTACCTTTAGGATCGATGACGAGCAGTACTTC.

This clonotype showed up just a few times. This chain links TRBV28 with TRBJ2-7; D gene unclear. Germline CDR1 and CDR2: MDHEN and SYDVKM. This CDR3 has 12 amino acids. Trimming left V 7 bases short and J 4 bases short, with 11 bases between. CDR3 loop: CASTLTSYEQYF. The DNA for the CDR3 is TGTGCCAGCACGCTGACCTCTTACGAGCAGTACTTC.

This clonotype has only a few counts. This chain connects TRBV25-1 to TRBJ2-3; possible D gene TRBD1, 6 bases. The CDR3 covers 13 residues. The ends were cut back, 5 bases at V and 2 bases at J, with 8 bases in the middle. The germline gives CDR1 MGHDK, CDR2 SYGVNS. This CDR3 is CASSNRATDTQYF. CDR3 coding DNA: TGTGCCAGCAGTAACAGGGCCACAGATACGCAGTATTTT.

Written as DNA, the CDR3 is TGTGCCAGCAGCCAAGAGATTGTCGGGAATTCCTACGAGCAGTACTTC. Protein product: CASSQEIVGNSYEQYF. V usage is TRBV3-1 and J usage is TRBJ2-7; weak D call: TRBD2 (5 bases). The CDR3 is 16 residues long. V dropped 0 bases and J dropped 1 base, with 13 bases sitting between them. CDR1 is LGHDT, CDR2 YNNKEL, per germline (reference sequence).

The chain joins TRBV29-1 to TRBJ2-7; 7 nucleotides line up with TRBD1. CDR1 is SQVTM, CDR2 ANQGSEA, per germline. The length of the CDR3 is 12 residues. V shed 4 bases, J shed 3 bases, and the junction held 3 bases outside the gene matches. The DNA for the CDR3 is TGCAGCGTTGCGCAGGGGGACTACGAGCAGTACTTC. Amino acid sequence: CSVAQGDYEQYF.